The 19 T cell receptor beta chains in this list originate from one sample, sequenced in a study of blood T cell repertoires in COVID-19. Some clones are missing from TCRdb's copy, which holds only in-frame ones; the method was immunoSEQ multiplex PCR. The sample carries approximately 350,000 clones, 83% recorded once. The sample comprised peripheral blood. Every receptor here comes from a man between 25 and 39 years old with active or convalescent COVID-19.

The rearrangement joins TRBV5-4 to TRBJ2-7; TRBD2 matches 12 bases. The CDR3 loop spans 14 amino acids. The germline V gene encodes CDR1 SGHNT and CDR2 YYREEE (reference sequence). Trimming removed 3 bases from V and 4 bases from J; junction bases left unmatched: 2. CDR3 protein: CASSSGLAGYEQYF. CDR3 DNA sequence: TGTGCCAGCAGCTCTGGACTAGCGGGATACGAGCAGTACTTC.

The CDR3 reads CASSFAQGPYEQYF. Here the CDR3 DNA reads TGTGCCAGCAGTTTCGCACAGGGACCTTACGAGCAGTACTTC. J is TRBJ2-7 and V is TRBV28; D is perhaps TRBD1 (6 bases). This CDR3 is built from 14 residues. Germline V CDR1 and CDR2: MDHEN, SYDVKM. Trimming removed 3 bases from V and 4 bases from J, with 13 bases in between.

The gene calls are TRBV4-1 and TRBJ2-5; TRBD2 agrees at 7 bases. This CDR3 is 15 amino acids long. Per germline, CDR1 MGHRA and CDR2 YSYEKL. Trimming took 4 bases from V and 1 from J; bases not matched to a gene: 6. The CDR3 DNA follows: TGCGCCAGCAGCCCTATCGGGAGGCGCCAAGAGACCCAGTACTTC. As protein: CASSPIGRRQETQYF.

CDR3 sequence reads: CASSEQVSSYNSPLHF. The CDR3 nucleotides are TGTGCCAGCAGCGAACAGGTTAGCTCCTATAATTCACCCCTCCACTTT. The chain couples TRBV9 to TRBJ1-6, with D possibly matching TRBD1 (5 bases). The V end lost 3 bases, the J end lost 0 bases, and 10 bases lay between the germline ends. The V gene's germline CDR1 is SGDLS and CDR2 YYNGEE. The length of the CDR3 is 16 residues. Combining the CDR3 with reference TRBV9 and TRBJ1-6 gives the whole variable domain DSGVTQTPKHLITATGQRVTLRCSPRSGDLSVYWYQQSLDQGLQFLIQYYNGEERAKGNILERFSAQQFPDLHSELNLSSLELGDSALYFCASSEQVSSYNSPLHFGNGTRLTVT.

The V and J genes are TRBV7-2 and TRBJ1-6; 9 bases align to TRBD1. Germline-derived CDR1 and CDR2 are SGHTA and FQGNSA. The CDR3 has 18 residues. J lost 2 bases, V lost 1 base, and 6 bases had no gene match. CDR3 nucleotides: TGTGCCAGCAGCTTAGGGTGGGGGACAGGGCCCTATAATTCACCCCTCCACTTT. This gives the protein CASSLGWGTGPYNSPLHF. Full variable domain (outside the CDR3, taken from reference TRBV7-2 and TRBJ1-6): GAGVSQSPSNKVTEKGKDVELRCDPISGHTALYWYRQSLGQGLEFLIYFQGNSAPDKSGLPSDRFSAERTGGSVSTLTIQRTQQEDSAVYLCASSLGWGTGPYNSPLHFGNGTRLTVT.

This rearrangement joins TRBV4-3 to TRBJ1-2; unclear D gene. CDR1 LGHNA and CDR2 YSLEER come from the germline V gene. Trimming pared 5 bases from V and 4 bases from J, leaving 11 bases between. The CDR3 sequence is 13 residues long. The CDR3 coding sequence is TGCGCCAGCAGCAAGACAAGCAGCTATGGCTACACCTTC. Translation gives CASSKTSSYGYTF.

The chain recombines TRBV7-2 with TRBJ1-4; possible D gene TRBD1, 5 bases. This CDR3 comprises 14 residues. The V and J ends lost 4 bases and 4 bases respectively, with 10 bases between them. Germline V lookup: CDR1 SGHTA, CDR2 FQGNSA. CDR3 bases: TGTGCCAGCAGCTACAGGACGGATAATGAAAAACTGTTTTTT. It is translated as CASSYRTDNEKLFF. Combining the CDR3 with reference TRBV7-2 and TRBJ1-4 gives the whole variable domain GAGVSQSPSNKVTEKGKDVELRCDPISGHTALYWYRQSLGQGLEFLIYFQGNSAPDKSGLPSDRFSAERTGGSVSTLTIQRTQQEDSAVYLCASSYRTDNEKLFFGSGTQLSVL.

The chain links TRBV7-2 to TRBJ1-3; TRBD1 matches 9 bases. Germline V gene lookup returns CDR1 SGHTA and CDR2 FQGNSA. The V and J ends lost 1 base and 8 bases, in that order; junction bases with no gene match: 9. The CDR3 is 16 amino acids. This CDR3 is CASSLGPGTGFYTIYF. As DNA, the CDR3 is TGTGCCAGCAGCTTAGGTCCCGGGACAGGGTTCTACACCATATATTTT. Combining the CDR3 with reference TRBV7-2 and TRBJ1-3 gives the whole variable domain GAGVSQSPSNKVTEKGKDVELRCDPISGHTALYWYRQSLGQGLEFLIYFQGNSAPDKSGLPSDRFSAERTGGSVSTLTIQRTQQEDSAVYLCASSLGPGTGFYTIYFGEGSWLTVV.

This clone appeared a few times. The chain carries TRBV7-2 and TRBJ2-3; D is unclear. The V end lost 1 base, the J end lost 4 bases, and 6 bases lay between the germline ends. Germline CDR1 and CDR2: SGHTA and FQGNSA. This CDR3 contains 13 residues. As DNA, the CDR3 is TGTGCCAGCAGCTTAGAACGGGCAGATACGCAGTATTTT. This gives the protein CASSLERADTQYF.

The chain recombines TRBV28 with TRBJ1-2, with TRBD1 as a possible D gene (5 bases). This CDR3 has 14 amino acids. The germline V and J ends were trimmed by 5 bases and 8 bases, with 18 bases remaining between them. CDR1 MDHEN and CDR2 SYDVKM come from the germline V gene. CDR3 residues: CASSPPGGARGYTF. In nucleotides, the CDR3 is TGTGCCAGCAGTCCCCCCGGCGGGGCGAGGGGCTACACCTTC.

V gene TRBV7-6 combines with J gene TRBJ2-7; D is perhaps TRBD1 (6 bases). Deletions cut 1 base from V and 6 bases from J, with 10 bases between. The CDR3 runs 13 residues. The germline gives CDR1 SGHVS, CDR2 FNYEAQ. For the CDR3, the DNA is TGTGCCAGCAGCTTAGAACAAGGGGGCGAGCAGTACTTC. Its translation is CASSLEQGGEQYF. Filled out from reference TRBV7-6 and TRBJ2-7, the complete variable domain reads GAGVSQSPRYKVTKRGQDVALRCDPISGHVSLYWYRQALGQGPEFLTYFNYEAQQDKSGLPNDRFSAERPEGSISTLTIQRTEQRDSAMYRCASSLEQGGEQYFGPGTRLTVT.

This sequence joins TRBV6-5 and TRBJ1-2; TRBD1 might be the D (6 bases). V dropped 2 bases and J dropped 6 bases, with 13 bases sitting between them. Germline loops: CDR1 MNHEY, CDR2 SVGAGI. The CDR3 is 14 residues long. The CDR3 here is CASSYRAGDNGYTF. The CDR3, as DNA: TGTGCCAGCAGTTACCGGGCAGGGGACAATGGCTACACCTTC.

This chain links TRBV9 with TRBJ2-3; the match to TRBD2 covers 7 bases. J gave up 5 bases and V 4 bases, and 19 bases lay outside the gene matches. Per the germline V gene, CDR1 is SGDLS and CDR2 is YYNGEE. The CDR3 spans 18 residues. The CDR3 loop reads CASSPGSSGPSFKDTQYF. The CDR3 nucleotides are TGTGCCAGCAGCCCCGGATCTAGCGGCCCTTCTTTTAAAGATACGCAGTATTTT.

This chain joins TRBV24-1 and TRBJ2-1; 9 bases match TRBD1. Germline V CDR1 and CDR2: KGHDR, SFDVKD. V lost 2 bases and J lost 7; bases outside the gene matches: 8. CDR3 length equals 16 residues. For the CDR3, the DNA is TGTGCCACCAGTGATTCGACAGGGGGGGGCCGGAATGAGCAGTTCTTC. Amino acids: CATSDSTGGGRNEQFF.

The rearrangement uses TRBV5-4 and TRBJ2-3; 7 positions agree with TRBD2. V lost 2 bases, J lost 4 bases, and 7 bases stayed unmatched. The CDR3 covers 15 residues. In germline, CDR1 is SGHNT, CDR2 YYREEE (reference sequence). The chain's CDR3 is CASSLDGGGADTQYF. CDR3 in DNA: TGTGCCAGCAGCTTAGACGGCGGGGGTGCAGATACGCAGTATTTT.

V is TRBV2 and J is TRBJ1-2, with D unclear. Looked up from germline, CDR1 is SNHLY and CDR2 is FYNNEI. This CDR3 is built from 16 residues. The V gene lost 1 base and the J gene lost 0 bases, with 12 bases spanning the gap. CDR3 coding DNA: TGTGCCAGCAGTGAAGAGGCCTGGGCCACTAACTATGGCTACACCTTC. It specifies CASSEEAWATNYGYTF.

This chain uses TRBV7-6 with TRBJ2-7; 10 bases fit TRBD2. The CDR3 contains 17 residues. Unmatched junction bases numbered 9, after V lost 1 base and J lost 3 bases. Germline-derived CDR1 and CDR2 are SGHVS and FNYEAQ. This chain's CDR3 is CASSLVSSGRGGYEQYF. DNA of the CDR3: TGTGCCAGCAGCTTAGTGTCTAGCGGGAGAGGGGGCTACGAGCAGTACTTC.

The chain uses TRBV20-1 and TRBJ1-5; the D is unclear. The CDR3 covers 11 residues. Germline assignment: CDR1 DFQATT and CDR2 SNEGSKA (reference sequence). The V gene lost 3 bases and the J gene lost 6 bases, with 6 bases spanning the gap. The CDR3 DNA sequence: TGCAGTGCTAGTGACGGTCAGCCCCAGCATTTT. Its translation: CSASDGQPQHF.

The chain couples TRBV6-5 to TRBJ2-4, with 10 nucleotides matching TRBD1. The CDR3 covers 14 residues. V lost 6 bases to trimming and J lost 7 bases; unmatched junction nucleotides: 6. CDR1 and CDR2 (germline): MNHEY, SVGAGI. The CDR3 loop is CASRMGQGINIQYF. CDR3 sequence (DNA): TGTGCCAGCAGGATGGGACAGGGGATTAACATTCAGTACTTC.